One sample yielded the 26 T cell receptor beta chains listed below, sequenced in a study of CXCR3-negative and CXCR3-positive naive CD8 T cells. The study, taken as a whole, reports: Naive CXCR3-positive cells had TRB CDR3s more hydrophobic than those of CXCR3-negative naive cells.

5' RACE with UMI labels generated the TRB cDNA libraries. TCRdb re-called the 5' RACE reads; every CDR3 protein appears as one record, without DNA. This repertoire comprises some 150,000 distinct CDR3 sequences; its ten largest clones make up 0.41%. No antigen is known for these receptors. Source material: naive CXCR3+ CD8+ T cells from blood. Subset meaning: CD45RO-CCR7+CD27+CD95- naive CD8+ T cells expressing CXCR3 (TNR3+). The source is a human donor in good health. Some clones in this sample may be carry-over from other donors' samples.

The V call is TRBV4-3, the J call TRBJ2-5; the D call of TRBD2 rests on TCRdb alone, since no DNA is present to check it. The CDR3 has 17 amino acids. Germline-derived CDR1 and CDR2 are LGHNA and YSLEER. The CDR3 loop is CASSQDWTSGEQETQYF.

The chain recombines TRBV7-3 with TRBJ2-1; TCRdb's assignment of TRBD1 cannot be checked, as there is no DNA. Germline assignment: CDR1 SGHTA and CDR2 FQGTGA. CDR3 size: 16 residues. The CDR3 spells CASSVTRVSSYNEQFF.

The rearrangement uses TRBV7-9 and TRBJ2-5; TCRdb designates TRBD2, a call that cannot be tested without DNA. This CDR3 has 13 residues. Germline V gives CDR1 SEHNR, CDR2 FQNEAQ (reference sequence). The CDR3 region is CASSLAGEKTQYF. The whole variable domain, remainder taken from reference TRBV7-9 and TRBJ2-5, is DTGVSQNPRHKITKRGQNVTFRCDPISEHNRLYWYRQTLGQGPEFLTYFQNEAQLEKSRLLSDRFSAERPKGSFSTLEIQRTEQGDSAMYLCASSLAGEKTQYFGPGTRLLVL.

This chain connects TRBV9 to TRBJ2-2; the TRBD1 assignment by TCRdb is unverifiable without DNA. The germline gives CDR1 SGDLS, CDR2 YYNGEE. The CDR3 covers 16 residues. The CDR3: CASSDPGQGASGELFF.

The CDR3 reads CASSLDAMQGQNTEAFF. J is TRBJ1-1 and V is TRBV5-1. CDR1 and CDR2 from the germline V gene are SGHRS and YFSETQ. The CDR3 contains 17 residues. The full variable domain, rest sourced from reference TRBV5-1 and TRBJ1-1, is KAGVTQTPRYLIKTRGQQVTLSCSPISGHRSVSWYQQTPGQGLQFLFEYFSETQRNKGNFPGRFSGRQFSNSRSEMNVSTLELGDSALYLCASSLDAMQGQNTEAFFGQGTRLTVV.

This chain links TRBV7-9 with TRBJ2-1; the TRBD1 assignment by TCRdb is unverifiable without DNA. Germline V CDR1 and CDR2: SEHNR, FQNEAQ (reference sequence). The CDR3 consists of 13 residues. The chain's CDR3 is CASSHPLENEQFF.

The chain links TRBV20-1 to TRBJ2-7. CDR1 DFQATT and CDR2 SNEGSKA come from the germline V gene (reference sequence). There are 11 residues in the CDR3. This CDR3 is CSAREDYEQYF.

This sequence joins TRBV7-9 and TRBJ2-2. This CDR3 spans 15 amino acids. The germline V gene has CDR1 SEHNR and CDR2 FQNEAQ (reference sequence). CDR3 in amino acids: CASSLGEYNTGELFF.

CDR3 sequence reads: CASSHYGTGVLSAEAFF. The chain combines TRBV14 with TRBJ1-1; the D gene TCRdb calls, TRBD1, cannot be checked with no DNA. CDR3 length: 17 amino acids. Germline CDR1 reads SGHDN; CDR2 reads FVKESK.

The chain is built from TRBV7-8 and TRBJ2-1. Germline V gene sequence: CDR1 SGHVS, CDR2 FQNEAQ. The CDR3 has 15 residues. CDR3 sequence: CASSWTRTTYNEQFF. The full variable domain, rest sourced from reference TRBV7-8 and TRBJ2-1, is GAGVSQSPRYKVAKRGQDVALRCDPISGHVSLFWYQQALGQGPEFLTYFQNEAQLDKSGLPSDRFFAERPEGSVSTLKIQRTQQEDSAVYLCASSWTRTTYNEQFFGPGTRLTVL.

The chain is built from TRBV3-1 and TRBJ2-2; the TCRdb D gene call, TRBD1, has no DNA to confirm it. The germline CDR1 and CDR2 sequences are LGHDT and YNNKEL (reference sequence). The CDR3 has 16 residues. CDR3 in amino acids: CASSPPGQGGTGELFF.

The V gene is TRBV20-1, the J gene TRBJ1-2. CDR1 and CDR2 (germline): DFQATT, SNEGSKA (reference sequence). The CDR3 is 15 amino acids. CDR3 region: CSARDGPVTAYGYTF.

V is TRBV7-9 and J is TRBJ2-5; TCRdb returns TRBD1, unconfirmable since there is no DNA. CDR1 and CDR2 from the germline V gene are SEHNR and FQNEAQ (reference sequence). CDR3 length: 16 amino acids. The CDR3 loop is CASSLIGTGEYETQYF.

The chain combines TRBV25-1 with TRBJ2-1; TCRdb's D call of TRBD1 is untestable without DNA. The CDR3 has 17 residues. Germline lookup yields CDR1 MGHDK and CDR2 SYGVNS. CDR3: CASSADGYRGLVDEQFF.

The CDR3 is CASSPPGTPSYEQYF. This chain connects TRBV27 to TRBJ2-7; lacking DNA, the TRBD1 call made by TCRdb goes unchecked. The CDR3 extends over 15 amino acids. Germline CDR1 reads MNHEY; CDR2 reads SMNVEV (reference sequence).

The chain has TRBV28 and TRBJ2-6; the TRBD1 assignment by TCRdb is unverifiable without DNA. CDR1 is MDHEN and CDR2 is SYDVKM in the germline V gene. The CDR3 totals 20 residues. The CDR3 sequence: CASSIFTTGTGGSGANVLTF.

The gene calls are TRBV11-2 and TRBJ2-1; TCRdb's assignment of TRBD2 cannot be checked, as there is no DNA. From germline, CDR1 is SGHAT and CDR2 FQNNGV. The CDR3 sequence is 16 residues long. This CDR3 reads CASSLLLAGGPDEQFF.

The chain carries TRBV29-1 and TRBJ1-5; TCRdb's assignment of TRBD1 cannot be checked, as there is no DNA. This CDR3 has 15 residues. Germline CDR1 is SQVTM and CDR2 is ANQGSEA. The CDR3 protein is CSVPRGPYSNQPQHF. Full variable domain (outside the CDR3, taken from reference TRBV29-1 and TRBJ1-5): SAVISQKPSRDICQRGTSLTIQCQVDSQVTMMFWYRQQPGQSLTLIATANQGSEATYESGFVIDKFPISRPNLTFSTLTVSNMSPEDSSIYLCSVPRGPYSNQPQHFGDGTRLSIL.

This chain uses TRBV5-1 with TRBJ2-7; TCRdb's assignment of TRBD1 cannot be checked, as there is no DNA. This CDR3 has 14 residues. Germline V CDR1 and CDR2: SGHRS, YFSETQ. The CDR3 reads CASSSWDTSYEQYF.

The V call is TRBV29-1, the J call TRBJ1-1. Germline values: CDR1 SQVTM, CDR2 ANQGSEA. This CDR3 spans 13 amino acids. The CDR3 spells CSVEVRSGTEAFF. Looking up the rest from reference TRBV29-1 and TRBJ1-1 gives the full variable domain: SAVISQKPSRDICQRGTSLTIQCQVDSQVTMMFWYRQQPGQSLTLIATANQGSEATYESGFVIDKFPISRPNLTFSTLTVSNMSPEDSSIYLCSVEVRSGTEAFFGQGTRLTVV.

This chain joins TRBV4-2 and TRBJ2-6; the D call of TRBD2 rests on TCRdb alone, since no DNA is present to check it. Germline-derived CDR1 and CDR2 are LGHNA and YNFKEQ. The CDR3 extends over 20 amino acids. The chain's CDR3 is CASSRPGTSGVVSGANVLTF.

V and J are TRBV4-2 and TRBJ2-2. Per the germline V gene, CDR1 is LGHNA and CDR2 is YNFKEQ. The CDR3 sequence is 12 residues long. The CDR3 here is CASSQVTGELFF.

The chain has TRBV4-3 and TRBJ2-2; TCRdb proposes TRBD2, but this gene call is untestable without DNA. The germline CDR1 and CDR2 sequences are LGHNA and YSLEER. The CDR3 extends over 15 amino acids. The CDR3 sequence is CASRPGLLSTGELFF.

The chain combines TRBV9 with TRBJ2-3; TCRdb names TRBD1, which stays unverified in the absence of DNA. Looked up from germline, CDR1 is SGDLS and CDR2 is YYNGEE. The CDR3 spans 15 residues. CDR3 in amino acids: CASSGPSGVTDTQYF. The variable domain in full, with the rest retrieved from reference TRBV9 and TRBJ2-3, is DSGVTQTPKHLITATGQRVTLRCSPRSGDLSVYWYQQSLDQGLQFLIQYYNGEERAKGNILERFSAQQFPDLHSELNLSSLELGDSALYFCASSGPSGVTDTQYFGPGTRLTVL.

J is TRBJ2-7 and V is TRBV7-7. This CDR3 contains 14 residues. Germline V gene sequence: CDR1 SSHAT, CDR2 FNYEAQ (reference sequence). CDR3: CASSFSRDSYEQYF.

This chain links TRBV7-9 with TRBJ2-7; TCRdb lists TRBD1, though no DNA is available to test this call. The CDR3 covers 14 residues. Germline V CDR1 and CDR2: SEHNR, FQNEAQ (reference sequence). CDR3 sequence: CASSLFRGRYEQYF.